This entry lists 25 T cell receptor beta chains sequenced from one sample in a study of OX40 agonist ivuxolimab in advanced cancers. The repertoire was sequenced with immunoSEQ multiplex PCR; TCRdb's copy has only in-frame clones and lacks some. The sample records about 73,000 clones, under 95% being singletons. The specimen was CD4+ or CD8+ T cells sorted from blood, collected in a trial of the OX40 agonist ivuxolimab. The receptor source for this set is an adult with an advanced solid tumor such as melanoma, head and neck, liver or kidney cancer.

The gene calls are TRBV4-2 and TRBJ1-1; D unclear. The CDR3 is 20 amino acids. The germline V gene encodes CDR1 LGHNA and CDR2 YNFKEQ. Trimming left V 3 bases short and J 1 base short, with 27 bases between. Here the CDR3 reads CASSQTSSVLVVGTNTEAFF. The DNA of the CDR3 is TGTGCCAGCAGCCAGACCTCCAGTGTCCTTGTGGTAGGAACGAACACTGAAGCTTTCTTT.

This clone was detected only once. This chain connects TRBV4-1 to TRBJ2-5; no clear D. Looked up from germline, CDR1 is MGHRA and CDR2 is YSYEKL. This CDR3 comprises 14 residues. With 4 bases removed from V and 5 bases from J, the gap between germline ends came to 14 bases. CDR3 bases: TGCGCCAGCAGCCCAGGCGTAGACGCGGAGACCCAGTACTTC. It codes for CASSPGVDAETQYF.

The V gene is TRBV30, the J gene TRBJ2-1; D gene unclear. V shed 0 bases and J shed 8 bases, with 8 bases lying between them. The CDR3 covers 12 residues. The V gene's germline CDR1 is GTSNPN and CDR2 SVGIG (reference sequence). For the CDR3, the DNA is TGTGCCTGGAGTGTACTGGCGGATGAGCAGTTCTTC. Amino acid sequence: CAWSVLADEQFF.

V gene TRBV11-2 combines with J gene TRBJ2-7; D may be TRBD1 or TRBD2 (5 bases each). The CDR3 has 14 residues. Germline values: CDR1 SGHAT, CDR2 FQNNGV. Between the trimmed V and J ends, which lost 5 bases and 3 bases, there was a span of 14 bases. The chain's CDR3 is CASSPGAAFYEQYF. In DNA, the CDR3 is TGTGCCAGCAGCCCCGGGGCAGCCTTCTACGAGCAGTACTTC.

DNA for the CDR3: TGTGCCAGCAGTAGCTCGGCAGATACGCAGTATTTT. Amino acids: CASSSSADTQYF. V usage is TRBV13 and J usage is TRBJ2-3; no definite D call. CDR1 and CDR2 (germline): PRHDT, FYEKMQ (reference sequence). This CDR3 contains 12 residues. The V end was cut by 6 bases, the J end by 4 bases, with 8 bases between. The full variable domain, with the rest looked up from reference TRBV13 and TRBJ2-3, is AAGVIQSPRHLIKEKRETATLKCYPIPRHDTVYWYQQGPGQDPQFLISFYEKMQSDKGSIPDRFSAQQFSDYHSELNMSSLELGDSALYFCASSSSADTQYFGPGTRLTVL.

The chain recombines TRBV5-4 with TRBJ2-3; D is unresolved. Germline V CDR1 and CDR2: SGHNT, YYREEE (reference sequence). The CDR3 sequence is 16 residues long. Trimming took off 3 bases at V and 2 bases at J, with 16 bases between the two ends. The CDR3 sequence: CASSSSGVGLTDTQYF. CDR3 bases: TGTGCCAGCAGCTCCTCTGGGGTAGGCCTCACAGATACGCAGTATTTT.

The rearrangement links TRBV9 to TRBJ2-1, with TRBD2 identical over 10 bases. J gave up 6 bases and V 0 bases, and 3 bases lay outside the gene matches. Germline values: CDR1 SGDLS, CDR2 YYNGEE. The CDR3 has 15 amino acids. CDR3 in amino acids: CASSVVASGSNEQFF. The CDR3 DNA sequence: TGTGCCAGCAGCGTAGTGGCTAGCGGGAGCAATGAGCAGTTCTTC. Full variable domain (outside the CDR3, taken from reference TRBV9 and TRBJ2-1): DSGVTQTPKHLITATGQRVTLRCSPRSGDLSVYWYQQSLDQGLQFLIQYYNGEERAKGNILERFSAQQFPDLHSELNLSSLELGDSALYFCASSVVASGSNEQFFGPGTRLTVL.

This chain's CDR3 is CASSLAGNNEQFF. The CDR3 DNA reads as TGTGCCAGCAGCTTAGCAGGGAACAATGAGCAGTTCTTC. V gene TRBV11-2 combines with J gene TRBJ2-1; perhaps TRBD1 as D (5 bases). Germline V gene sequence: CDR1 SGHAT, CDR2 FQNNGV. This CDR3 is built from 13 residues. Trimming pared 1 base from V and 5 bases from J, leaving 6 bases between.

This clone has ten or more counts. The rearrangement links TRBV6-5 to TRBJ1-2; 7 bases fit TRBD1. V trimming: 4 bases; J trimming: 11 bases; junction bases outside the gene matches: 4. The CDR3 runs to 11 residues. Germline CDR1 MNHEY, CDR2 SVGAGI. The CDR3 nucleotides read TGTGCCAGCAGTTCCGGGACAGCGTACACCTTC. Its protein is CASSSGTAYTF.

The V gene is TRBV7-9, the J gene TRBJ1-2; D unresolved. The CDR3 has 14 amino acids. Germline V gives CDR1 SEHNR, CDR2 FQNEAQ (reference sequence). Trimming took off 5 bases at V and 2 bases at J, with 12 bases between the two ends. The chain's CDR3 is CASSPRPPNYGYTF. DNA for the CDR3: TGTGCCAGCAGCCCAAGACCTCCGAACTATGGCTACACCTTC.

CDR3 loop: CASSQSWGRRNTEAFF. In nucleotides, the CDR3 is TGCGCCAGCAGTCAATCGTGGGGACGGAGGAACACTGAAGCTTTCTTT. This rearrangement joins TRBV23-1 to TRBJ1-1, with D perhaps matching TRBD1 (5 bases). TRBV23-1 is labeled an ORF, and its function is uncertain. V was trimmed by 0 bases and J by 1 base, leaving 12 bases between them. The CDR3 covers 16 residues.

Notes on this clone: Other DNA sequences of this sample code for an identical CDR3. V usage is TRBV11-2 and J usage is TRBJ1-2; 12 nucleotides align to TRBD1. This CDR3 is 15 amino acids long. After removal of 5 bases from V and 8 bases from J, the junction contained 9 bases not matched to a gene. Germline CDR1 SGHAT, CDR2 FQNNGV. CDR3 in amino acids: CASSRPGQGAEGYTF. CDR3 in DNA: TGTGCCAGCAGCCGTCCGGGACAGGGGGCGGAAGGCTACACCTTC.

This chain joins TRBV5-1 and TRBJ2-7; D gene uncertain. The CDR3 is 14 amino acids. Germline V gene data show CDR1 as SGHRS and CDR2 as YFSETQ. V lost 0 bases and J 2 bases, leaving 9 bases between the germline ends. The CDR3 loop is CASSLELPPYEQYF. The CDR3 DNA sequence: TGCGCCAGCAGCTTGGAGCTCCCCCCCTACGAGCAGTACTTC.

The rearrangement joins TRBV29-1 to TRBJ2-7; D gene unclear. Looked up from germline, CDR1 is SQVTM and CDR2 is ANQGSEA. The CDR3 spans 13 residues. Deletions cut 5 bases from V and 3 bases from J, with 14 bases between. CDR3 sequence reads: CSVIPPDGYEQYF. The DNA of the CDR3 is TGCAGCGTTATTCCGCCGGACGGCTACGAGCAGTACTTC.

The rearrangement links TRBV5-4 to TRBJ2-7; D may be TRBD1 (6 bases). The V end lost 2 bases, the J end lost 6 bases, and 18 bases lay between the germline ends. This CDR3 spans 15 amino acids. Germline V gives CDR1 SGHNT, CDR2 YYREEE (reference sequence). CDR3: CASSLILGAGVEQYF. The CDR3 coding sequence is TGTGCCAGCAGCTTAATATTGGGGGCGGGCGTCGAGCAGTACTTC.

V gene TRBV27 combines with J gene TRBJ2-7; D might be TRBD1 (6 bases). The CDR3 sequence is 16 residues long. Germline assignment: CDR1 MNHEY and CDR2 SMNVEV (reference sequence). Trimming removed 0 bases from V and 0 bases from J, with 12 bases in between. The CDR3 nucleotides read TGTGCCAGCAGTTTATCCGAGGACAGTCTCTCCTACGAGCAGTACTTC. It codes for CASSLSEDSLSYEQYF.

CDR3 in amino acids: CASSMGTGHYEQYF. Here the CDR3 DNA reads TGTGCCAGTAGTATGGGGACAGGCCATTACGAGCAGTACTTC. The genes are TRBV19 and TRBJ2-7; 8 nucleotides line up with TRBD1. The V gene end was trimmed by 3 bases and the J gene end by 4 bases; junction bases not matched to a gene: 5. The CDR3 is 14 amino acids. Germline values: CDR1 LNHDA, CDR2 SQIVND (reference sequence).

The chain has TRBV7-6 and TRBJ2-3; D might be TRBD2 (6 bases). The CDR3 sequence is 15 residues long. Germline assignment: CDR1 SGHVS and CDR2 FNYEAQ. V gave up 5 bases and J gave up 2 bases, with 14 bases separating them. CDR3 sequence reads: CASSPSSVDTDTQYF. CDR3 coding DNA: TGTGCCAGCAGCCCATCTAGCGTTGACACAGATACGCAGTATTTT.

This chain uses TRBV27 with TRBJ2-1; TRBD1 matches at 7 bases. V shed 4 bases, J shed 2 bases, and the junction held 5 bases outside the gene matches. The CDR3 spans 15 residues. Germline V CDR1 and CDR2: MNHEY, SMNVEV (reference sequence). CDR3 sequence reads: CASSSDRTPYNEQFF. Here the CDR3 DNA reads TGTGCCAGCAGTTCGGACAGGACTCCCTACAATGAGCAGTTCTTC.

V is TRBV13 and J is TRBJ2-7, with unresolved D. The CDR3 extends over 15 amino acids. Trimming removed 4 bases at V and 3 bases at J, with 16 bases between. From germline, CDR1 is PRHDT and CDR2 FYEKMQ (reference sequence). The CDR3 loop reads CASSSRTVRHYEQYF. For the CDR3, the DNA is TGTGCCAGCAGCTCGAGGACCGTTAGGCACTACGAGCAGTACTTC.

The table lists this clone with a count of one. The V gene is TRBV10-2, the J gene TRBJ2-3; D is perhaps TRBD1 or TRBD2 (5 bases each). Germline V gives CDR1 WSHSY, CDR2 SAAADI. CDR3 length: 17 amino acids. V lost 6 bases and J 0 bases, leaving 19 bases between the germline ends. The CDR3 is CASRRPVTGPSTDTQYF. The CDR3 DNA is TGCGCCAGCAGGAGACCCGTTACGGGACCAAGCACAGATACGCAGTATTTT.

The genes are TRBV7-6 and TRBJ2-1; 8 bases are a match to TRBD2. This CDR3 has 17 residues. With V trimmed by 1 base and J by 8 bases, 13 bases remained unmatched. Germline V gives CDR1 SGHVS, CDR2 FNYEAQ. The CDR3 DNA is TGTGCCAGCAGCTTAGTAGGAGCGGGGGAGGTTGGGTATGAGCAGTTCTTC. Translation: CASSLVGAGEVGYEQFF.

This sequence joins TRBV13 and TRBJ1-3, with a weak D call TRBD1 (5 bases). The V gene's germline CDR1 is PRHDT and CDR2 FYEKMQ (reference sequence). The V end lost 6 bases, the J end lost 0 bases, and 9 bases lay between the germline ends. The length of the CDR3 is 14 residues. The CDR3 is CASRGEHSGNTIYF. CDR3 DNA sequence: TGTGCCAGCAGAGGGGAACACTCTGGAAACACCATATATTTT.

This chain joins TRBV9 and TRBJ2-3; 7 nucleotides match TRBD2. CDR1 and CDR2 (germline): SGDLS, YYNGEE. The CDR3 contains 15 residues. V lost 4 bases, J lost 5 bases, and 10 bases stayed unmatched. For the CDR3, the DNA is TGTGCCAGCAGCACCCCGAGTCCGGGGGGAGATACGCAGTATTTT. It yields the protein CASSTPSPGGDTQYF. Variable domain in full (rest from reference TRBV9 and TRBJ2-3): DSGVTQTPKHLITATGQRVTLRCSPRSGDLSVYWYQQSLDQGLQFLIQYYNGEERAKGNILERFSAQQFPDLHSELNLSSLELGDSALYFCASSTPSPGGDTQYFGPGTRLTVL.

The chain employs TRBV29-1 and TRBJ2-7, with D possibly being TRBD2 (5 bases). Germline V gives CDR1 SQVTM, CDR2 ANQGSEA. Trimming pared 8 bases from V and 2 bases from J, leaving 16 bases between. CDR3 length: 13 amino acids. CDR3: CSTSEGATYEQYF. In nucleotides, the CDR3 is TGCAGCACCAGCGAGGGCGCTACCTACGAGCAGTACTTC.